The present T cell receptor (beta chain) was sequenced within a study of blood T cell repertoires in COVID-19. In the original processing: Estimated nucleated cell counts came from reference gene primer amplification. Only in-frame clones appear in the TCRdb table, and some are missing; sequencing was by immunoSEQ multiplex PCR. V and J calls and clone size follow that table, whereas D and trimming were derived from the DNA. The table lists roughly 120,000 clones, 70% to 80% of them singletons. The origin of this receptor is a man in his sixties or seventies with acute or convalescent COVID-19. Sequenced: peripheral blood.

The CDR3 nucleotides are TGTGCCAGCAGTGAAAATGGGGAGGGGAACACTGAAGCTTTCTTT. Its translation: CASSENGEGNTEAFF. The J gene is TRBJ1-1, the V gene TRBV6-1, with no clear D. The CDR3 consists of 15 residues. Germline CDR1 is MNHNS and CDR2 is SASEGT. Trimming stripped 2 bases from V and 1 base from J, with 11 bases between.